Each of the 10 T cell receptor beta chains below was sequenced from the same sample in a study of T-cell memory formation after mild COVID-19. TCRdb reprocessed the 5' RACE reads via MiXCR and lists one record per CDR3 protein. The sample records about 270,000 distinct CDR3 sequences, roughly 14% being singletons. What was sequenced was PBMCs or a T cell subset sorted from them (not recorded which). These TCRs come from an adult woman who had mild COVID-19 (a few samples of this study predate the infection). Cell type and time point are not known.

The table lists this clonotype with a few counts. This chain links TRBV6-1 with TRBJ2-7; the match to TRBD1 covers 8 bases. V was clipped by 4 bases and J by 0 bases; unmatched bases: 8. Germline V gives CDR1 MNHNS, CDR2 SASEGT. The CDR3 sequence is 16 residues long. The CDR3 region is CASSVHGQGSSYEQYF. The CDR3 coding sequence is TGTGCCAGCAGTGTCCATGGACAGGGCAGCTCCTACGAGCAGTACTTC.

This clonotype was picked up a small number of times. J is TRBJ2-3 and V is TRBV6-6; no clear D gene. Deletions cut 6 bases from V and 0 bases from J, with 7 bases between. Germline V gives CDR1 MNHNY, CDR2 SVGAGI (reference sequence). The CDR3 is 13 residues long. In DNA form, the CDR3 reads TGTGCCAGCAGGGAAACTAGCACAGATACGCAGTATTTT. Its protein product is CASRETSTDTQYF.

This clonotype was observed a few times. This sequence joins TRBV12-3 or TRBV12-4 and TRBJ2-3; tentatively, D is TRBD1 (6 bases). This CDR3 is built from 18 residues. The V gene lost 6 bases and the J gene lost 2 bases, with 24 bases spanning the gap. CDR3 region: CASSPNRQGIPYTDTQYF. CDR3 coding DNA: TGTGCCAGCAGCCCCAATCGCCAGGGGATTCCTTACACAGATACGCAGTATTTT.

This sequence joins TRBV7-6 and TRBJ2-7, with TRBD1 matching 7 bases. The V and J ends lost 5 bases and 4 bases, in that order; junction bases with no gene match: 14. The CDR3 runs 16 residues. Germline-derived CDR1 and CDR2 are SGHVS and FNYEAQ. CDR3 sequence: CASSTGQDNSPYEQYF. CDR3 DNA: TGTGCCAGCAGCACCGGACAGGACAATTCCCCGTACGAGCAGTACTTC. The whole variable domain, filled in from reference TRBV7-6 and TRBJ2-7, reads GAGVSQSPRYKVTKRGQDVALRCDPISGHVSLYWYRQALGQGPEFLTYFNYEAQQDKSGLPNDRFSAERPEGSISTLTIQRTEQRDSAMYRCASSTGQDNSPYEQYFGPGTRLTVT.

V and J are TRBV18 and TRBJ2-2; unclear D gene. Germline-derived CDR1 and CDR2 are KGHSH and LQKENI. CDR3 size: 15 residues. V lost 2 bases and J lost 3, with 10 bases in between. CDR3 in amino acids: CASSPVGRHTGELFF. As DNA, the CDR3 is TGTGCCAGCTCACCAGTAGGGCGTCACACCGGGGAGCTGTTTTTT.

The chain carries TRBV5-6 and TRBJ2-3; perhaps TRBD2 as D (6 bases). Germline V gene data show CDR1 as SGHDT and CDR2 as YYEEEE. Trimming pared 5 bases from V and 2 bases from J, leaving 12 bases between. CDR3 length: 14 residues. CDR3: CASRSGLFTDTQYF. DNA for the CDR3: TGTGCCAGCAGGTCGGGACTTTTCACAGATACGCAGTATTTT.

The rearrangement uses TRBV2 and TRBJ2-7; 11 bases are shared with TRBD2. Germline-derived CDR1 and CDR2 are SNHLY and FYNNEI. CDR3 length equals 15 residues. V lost 6 bases, J lost 2 bases, and 6 bases stayed unmatched. CDR3 amino acids: CASRRVAGGTYEQYF. For the CDR3, the DNA is TGTGCCAGCAGACGGGTAGCGGGGGGGACCTACGAGCAGTACTTC.

This clonotype was seen a handful of times. V is TRBV4-2 and J is TRBJ2-2; maybe TRBD2 (5 bases). Germline V gives CDR1 LGHNA, CDR2 YNFKEQ. The CDR3 contains 10 residues. CDR3 loop: CVGDTGELFF. Here the CDR3 DNA reads TGTGTCGGGGATACCGGGGAGCTGTTTTTT.

This clonotype has a count of ten or more. V usage is TRBV4-2 and J usage is TRBJ2-3; D is perhaps TRBD1 (8 bases). CDR1 is LGHNA, CDR2 YNFKEQ, per germline. Trimming cost V 1 base and J 5 bases, with 16 bases left between them. CDR3 length: 16 residues. CDR3 loop: CASSQGAQGGEDTQYF. CDR3 nucleotides: TGTGCCAGCAGCCAAGGGGCACAGGGGGGGGAAGATACGCAGTATTTT.

This clonotype has only a few counts. One junction end disagrees with the germline gene, perhaps due to a read error. The chain couples TRBV4-1 to TRBJ2-1; TRBD2 might be the D (6 bases). Germline CDR1 and CDR2: MGHRA and YSYEKL. This CDR3 comprises 17 residues. The DNA for the CDR3 is TGCGCCAGCAGCCAAGATTCGGCGGGAAACTCCTACAGTGAGCAGTTCTTC. It codes for CASSQDSAGNSYSEQFF.